The T cell receptor (delta chain) under discussion was sequenced for a study of gamma delta lymphoproliferative disorders and STAT genes. PBMCs from patients and controls supplied the genomic DNA for sequencing. TCRdb re-identified clones in the multiplex PCR reads via CATT. The sample holds about 3,000 delta-chain clones, 1.1% seen once. The CDR3 loop spans 25 amino acids. Germline CDR1 TSWWSYY, CDR2 QGS. V lost 5 bases and J lost 0; bases outside the gene matches: 34. The chain joins TRDV1 to TRDJ1; 9 bases are a match to TRDD3. The material sequenced was blood. This receptor was identified in a human donor in good health. DNA for the CDR3: TGTGCTCTTGGGATCTTCAGAGGAGGCCTGCTTTCGCGGTGGCTATACTGGGGGAACACCGATAAACTCATCTTT. Translation gives CALGIFRGGLLSRWLYWGNTDKLIF.